This T cell receptor (beta chain) was retrieved from a study of cytomegalovirus exposure and HLA in healthy donors. On the study more broadly: Samples from HLA-typed donors yielded about 86 million unique TCRs in an early data release. Study conclusions and caveats: Other equally common chains were less clonally expanded than HLA-associated TCR beta chains, a later analysis showed. There were some V segments, including TRBV6-2 and TRBV6-3, excluded as indistinguishable. Three CMV-associated chains proved CMV antigen-specific in vitro.

PCR used 60 Vbeta primers and 13 Jbeta primers. Here immunoSEQ multiplex PCR was the method, and the copy in TCRdb shows in-frame clones only, minus some. The sample shows 80,000 to 95,000 clones, less than 70% of them seen only once. Looked up from germline, CDR1 is MNHNY and CDR2 is SVGAGI (reference sequence). The CDR3 runs to 13 residues. V was clipped by 2 bases and J by 3 bases, with 7 bases between them. This clone was recorded only once. Its antigen is as yet unknown. The rearrangement links TRBV6-6 to TRBJ1-1; possible D gene TRBD1, 5 bases. The TCR comes from a human donor in good health. Material: PBMCs. The CDR3 bases are TGTGCCAGCAGTTACACAGGCTACACTGAAGCTTTCTTT. This gives the protein CASSYTGYTEAFF.